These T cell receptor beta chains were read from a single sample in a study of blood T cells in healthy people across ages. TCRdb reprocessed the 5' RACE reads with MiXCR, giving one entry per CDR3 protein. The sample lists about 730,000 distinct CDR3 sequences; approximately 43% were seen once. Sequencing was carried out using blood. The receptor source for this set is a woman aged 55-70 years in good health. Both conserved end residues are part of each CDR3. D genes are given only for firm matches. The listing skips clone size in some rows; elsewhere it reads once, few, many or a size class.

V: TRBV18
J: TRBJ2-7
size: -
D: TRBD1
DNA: TGTGCCAGCTCCCTACTGGGACAGGGTACCGTAGGGCAGTACTTC
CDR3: CASSLLGQGTVGQYF

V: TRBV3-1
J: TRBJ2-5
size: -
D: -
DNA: TGTGCCAGCAGCAATGGGGGCTTTGAGCAGTACTTC
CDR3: CASSNGGFEQYF

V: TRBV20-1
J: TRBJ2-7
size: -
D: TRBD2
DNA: TGCAGTGCTAGAGATAAGGGACTAGCGGGGCCGGGTTCCTACGAGCAGTACTTC
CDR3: CSARDKGLAGPGSYEQYF

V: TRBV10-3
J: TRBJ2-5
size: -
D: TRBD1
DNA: TGTACCATCAGTGATTCGGACAGGCTTGGAGAGACCCAGTACTTC
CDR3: CTISDSDRLGETQYF

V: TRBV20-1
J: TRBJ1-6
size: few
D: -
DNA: TGCAGTGCTGGAGGGGGTGATAATTCACCCCTCCACTTT
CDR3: CSAGGGDNSPLHF

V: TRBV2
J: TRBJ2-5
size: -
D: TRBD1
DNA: TGTGCCAGCAGTGAACAGGGGGCGGCCCAGTACTTC
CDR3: CASSEQGAAQYF

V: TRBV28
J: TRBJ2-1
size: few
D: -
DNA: TGTGCCAGCAGTTTTGCGGGCACGAGGAATGAGCAGTTCTTC
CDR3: CASSFAGTRNEQFF

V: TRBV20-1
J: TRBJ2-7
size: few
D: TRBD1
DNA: TGCAGTGCTAGAGCCCCGAACAGGGGGGAAGCCTACGAGCAGTACTTC
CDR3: CSARAPNRGEAYEQYF

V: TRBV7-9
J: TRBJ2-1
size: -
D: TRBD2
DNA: TGTGCCAGCAGCCCCCGGGGTTTGGGACTAGCAACCAATGAGCAGTTCTTC
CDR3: CASSPRGLGLATNEQFF

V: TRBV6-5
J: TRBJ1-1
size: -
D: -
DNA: TGTGCCAGCAGTTACTCGAAAGCACGGGGGCGAGAAGCTTTCTTT
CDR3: CASSYSKARGREAFF

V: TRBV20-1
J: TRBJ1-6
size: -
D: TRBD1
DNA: TGCAGTGCTAGAGATCGGCAGGGGGCTGAAGATTCACCCCTCCACTTT
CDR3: CSARDRQGAEDSPLHF

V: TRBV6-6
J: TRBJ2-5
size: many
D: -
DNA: TGTGCCAGCAGTTACTCCGGACAGCAAGAGACCCAGTACTTC
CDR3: CASSYSGQQETQYF